Described below is a single T cell receptor beta chain sequence and its context. Its antigen is still unknown. Separate from the approximately 650-subject first cohort, the roughly 120-subject validation cohort was the one that the donors belonged to. The sample belongs to a study of cytomegalovirus exposure and HLA in healthy donors. Study findings and constraints: It was confirmed in vitro that three of the CMV-associated chains were specific for CMV antigens. The study flagged some 180 TCR beta chains as cytomegalovirus-associated. A later analysis found first-cohort TCR clusters tended to co-occur in the approximately 110 validation repertoires.

Using immunoSEQ multiplex PCR, the repertoire was profiled, and TCRdb retains in-frame clones only, with some absent. The sample has more than 150,000 clones, around 82% seen once. Germline CDR1 LNHDA, CDR2 SQIVND (reference sequence). V lost 3 bases, J lost 4 bases, and 24 bases lay in between. The CDR3 contains 18 residues. The chain uses TRBV19 and TRBJ1-1, with D maybe TRBD1 (5 bases). The sequenced sample consisted of PBMCs. The receptor was isolated from a woman younger than 35 in good health and CMV-seropositive. CDR3 bases: TGTGCCAGTAGTATCTGGGGGGGAGGTGGAAAAAGGGGCACTGAAGCTTTCTTT. This encodes CASSIWGGGGKRGTEAFF.